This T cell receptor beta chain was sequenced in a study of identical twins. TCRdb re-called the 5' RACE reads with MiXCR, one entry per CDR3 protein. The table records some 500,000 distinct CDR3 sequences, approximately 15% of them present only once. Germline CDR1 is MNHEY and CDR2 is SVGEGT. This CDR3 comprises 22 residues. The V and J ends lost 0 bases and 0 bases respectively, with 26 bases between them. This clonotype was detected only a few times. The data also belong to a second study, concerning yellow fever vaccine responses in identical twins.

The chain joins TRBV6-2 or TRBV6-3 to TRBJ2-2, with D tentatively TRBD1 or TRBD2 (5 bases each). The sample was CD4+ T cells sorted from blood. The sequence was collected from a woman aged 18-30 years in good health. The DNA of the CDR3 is TGTGCCAGCAGTTACTCGTTGATTTTCGGGGCCGCAAACCCGGCGAACACCGGGGAGCTGTTTTTT. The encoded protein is CASSYSLIFGAANPANTGELFF.